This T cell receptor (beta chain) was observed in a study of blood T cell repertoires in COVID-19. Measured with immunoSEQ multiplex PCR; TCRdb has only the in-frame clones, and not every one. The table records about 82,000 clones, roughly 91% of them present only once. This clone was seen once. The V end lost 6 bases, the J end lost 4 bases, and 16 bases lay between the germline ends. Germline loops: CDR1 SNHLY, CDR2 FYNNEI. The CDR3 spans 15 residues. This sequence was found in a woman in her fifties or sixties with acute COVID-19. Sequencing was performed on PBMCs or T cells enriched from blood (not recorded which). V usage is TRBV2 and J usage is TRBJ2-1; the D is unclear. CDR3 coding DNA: TGTGCCAGCAGCTTTATTGTCCTTCGGTACAATGAGCAGTTCTTC. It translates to CASSFIVLRYNEQFF.